The next 27 T cell receptor beta chains were all read from a single sample in a study of CD8 T cells in ankylosing spondylitis. Each CDR3 protein gets one entry after TCRdb re-called the 5' RACE reads with MiXCR. The table records about 140,000 distinct CDR3 sequences, about 7% of them present only once. Sequencing was carried out using blood, either unsorted or a sorted T cell fraction (not recorded which). These receptors originate from a female donor with ankylosing spondylitis or in good health (not recorded which).

This clonotype came up many times. The chain recombines TRBV18 with TRBJ1-3; no clear D gene. Germline CDR1 KGHSH, CDR2 LQKENI. The CDR3 spans 15 residues. The V and J ends lost 3 bases and 4 bases respectively, with 13 bases between them. CDR3 coding DNA: TGTGCCAGCTCACCCGAAGCCCCTTTGGGAAACACCATATATTTT. This translates into CASSPEAPLGNTIYF.

This clonotype came up many times. The CDR3 region is CASSEWAETQYF. The CDR3 region has the DNA TGTGCCAGCAGTGAATGGGCGGAGACCCAGTACTTC. This rearrangement joins TRBV6-1 to TRBJ2-5; D is uncertain. CDR1 and CDR2 from the germline V gene are MNHNS and SASEGT. V was shortened by 2 bases and J by 5 bases, with 6 bases between the two germline ends. The CDR3 spans 12 residues.

As for this clonotype: This may be a read error: a much more frequent sequence differs by one nucleotide. V gene TRBV4-1 combines with J gene TRBJ1-4; the D gene is possibly TRBD1 (6 bases). Germline-derived CDR1 and CDR2 are MGHRA and YSYEKL. CDR3 size: 16 residues. The CDR3 DNA sequence: TGCGACAGCAGCCCGAGGGGCAGGGGACCTAATGAAAAACTGTTTTTT. This codes for CDSSPRGRGPNEKLFF.

In its sample, this clonotype was seen many times. This sequence joins TRBV7-2 and TRBJ2-1; D not resolved. The V and J ends lost 5 bases and 7 bases respectively, with 15 bases between them. Germline lookup yields CDR1 SGHTA and CDR2 FQGNSA. CDR3 length: 14 residues. CDR3 sequence reads: CASSPPEAQNEQFF. The CDR3 DNA sequence: TGTGCCAGCAGCCCCCCTGAGGCCCAGAATGAGCAGTTCTTC.

This clonotype was counted many times. The rearrangement links TRBV6-2 or TRBV6-3 to TRBJ1-1; TRBD1 matches 7 bases. CDR1 is MNHEY and CDR2 is SVGEGT in the germline V gene. The V and J ends lost 0 bases and 8 bases, in that order; junction bases with no gene match: 3. This CDR3 is built from 13 residues. The CDR3 DNA sequence: TGTGCCAGCAGTTACTCCTCGGACAGGGAAGCTTTCTTT. Amino acids: CASSYSSDREAFF.

This clonotype was counted at least ten times. The chain uses TRBV27 and TRBJ2-5, with TRBD1 matching over 7 bases. Germline lookup yields CDR1 MNHEY and CDR2 SMNVEV (reference sequence). V shed 5 bases, J shed 6 bases, and the junction held 6 bases outside the gene matches. The CDR3 has 13 amino acids. The CDR3 reads CASSPTGWQTQYF. CDR3 in DNA: TGTGCCAGCAGTCCGACAGGGTGGCAGACCCAGTACTTC.

This clonotype was found many times. This chain uses TRBV5-1 with TRBJ2-7; weak D call: TRBD1 (6 bases). CDR1 and CDR2 from the germline V gene are SGHRS and YFSETQ. The CDR3 length is 14 residues. Between the trimmed V and J ends, which lost 2 bases and 7 bases, there was a span of 16 bases. The CDR3 nucleotides are TGCGCCAGCAGCTTAGGGACAACCCTCGTGGAGCAGTACTTC. Translating gives CASSLGTTLVEQYF.

This clonotype occurred many times. The V call is TRBV20-1, the J call TRBJ2-1; tentatively, D is TRBD2 (7 bases). This CDR3 contains 16 residues. Trimming took off 2 bases at V and 0 bases at J, with 14 bases between the two ends. Germline-derived CDR1 and CDR2 are DFQATT and SNEGSKA (reference sequence). CDR3 sequence: CSARPRGAGSYNEQFF. CDR3 DNA: TGCAGTGCTAGACCCCGGGGGGCAGGCTCCTACAATGAGCAGTTCTTC.

This chain links TRBV12-2 with TRBJ1-4; TRBD1, the table's D call, lacks a check against the DNA. TRBV12-2 is a recognized pseudogene. The CDR3 extends over 16 amino acids. The CDR3 region has the DNA TGTGCAAGTCGCCCCTGGCAGGGCGCAACTAATGAAAAACTGTTTTTT. It translates to CASRPWQGATNEKLFF.

This clonotype was counted many times. The V and J genes are TRBV12-3 or TRBV12-4 and TRBJ1-1; D may be TRBD1 (5 bases). CDR3 length: 14 amino acids. V was shortened by 5 bases and J by 5 bases, with 15 bases between the two germline ends. The CDR3 sequence: CASSGQTELTEAFF. CDR3 coding DNA: TGTGCCAGCAGTGGGCAGACAGAACTGACTGAAGCTTTCTTT.

In the case of this clonotype: A much more abundant neighbour one base away suggests this may be a read error. The gene calls are TRBV6-5 and TRBJ2-7, with D possibly matching TRBD1 (5 bases). This CDR3 contains 11 residues. Germline CDR1 reads MNHEY; CDR2 reads SVGAGI. The CDR3 DNA sequence: TGTACCAGCACCCAGGGTCCCGAGCAGTACTTC. Protein sequence: CTSTQGPEQYF.

This clonotype has ten or more counts. The chain uses TRBV5-1 and TRBJ1-1; perhaps TRBD1 as D (6 bases). Trimming shortened V by 6 bases and J by 0 bases, and 12 bases separated the two germline ends. The CDR3 covers 14 residues. Per the germline V gene, CDR1 is SGHRS and CDR2 is YFSETQ. The CDR3 nucleotides read TGCGCCAGCACCTCAGGGGCGCTGAACACTGAAGCTTTCTTT. Protein sequence: CASTSGALNTEAFF. The variable domain in full, with the rest retrieved from reference TRBV5-1 and TRBJ1-1, is KAGVTQTPRYLIKTRGQQVTLSCSPISGHRSVSWYQQTPGQGLQFLFEYFSETQRNKGNFPGRFSGRQFSNSRSEMNVSTLELGDSALYLCASTSGALNTEAFFGQGTRLTVV.

This clonotype showed up many times. The rearrangement links TRBV4-1 to TRBJ1-2; D perhaps matches TRBD1 (6 bases). The CDR3 loop spans 15 amino acids. V shed 3 bases and J shed 3 bases, with 14 bases lying between them. Germline CDR1 reads MGHRA; CDR2 reads YSYEKL. CDR3 protein: CASSQPTRGHYGYTF. In DNA form, the CDR3 reads TGCGCCAGCAGCCAGCCGACCAGGGGCCACTATGGCTACACCTTC.

This clonotype was detected a few times. The chain is built from TRBV12-3 or TRBV12-4 and TRBJ1-6, with 12 bases fitting TRBD1. V lost 1 base and J lost 7; bases outside the gene matches: 5. This CDR3 has 17 residues. The CDR3: CASSLEGQGALNSPLHF. CDR3 nucleotide sequence: TGTGCCAGCAGTTTAGAGGGACAGGGGGCCCTCAATTCACCCCTCCACTTT.

This clonotype came up many times. J is TRBJ2-1 and V is TRBV12-3 or TRBV12-4, with D uncertain. The CDR3 totals 14 residues. The V end lost 3 bases, the J end lost 2 bases, and 8 bases lay between the germline ends. CDR3 in DNA: TGTGCCAGCAGTTTGATAGGGACCTACAATGAGCAGTTCTTC. As protein: CASSLIGTYNEQFF.

This clonotype was picked up many times. This chain joins TRBV5-6 and TRBJ1-2; D might be TRBD1 (5 bases). V gave up 5 bases and J gave up 0 bases, with 14 bases separating them. CDR3 size: 15 residues. The germline CDR1 and CDR2 sequences are SGHDT and YYEEEE. The CDR3 loop reads CASREGPTANYGYTF. CDR3 DNA sequence: TGTGCCAGCAGAGAGGGACCGACGGCTAACTATGGCTACACCTTC. Combining the CDR3 with reference TRBV5-6 and TRBJ1-2 gives the whole variable domain DAGVTQSPTHLIKTRGQQVTLRCSPKSGHDTVSWYQQALGQGPQFIFQYYEEEERQRGNFPDRFSGHQFPNYSSELNVNALLLGDSALYLCASREGPTANYGYTFGSGTRLTVV.

This clonotype was detected many times. This rearrangement joins TRBV5-1 to TRBJ2-3, with 11 bases that match TRBD1. The CDR3 spans 17 residues. CDR1 SGHRS and CDR2 YFSETQ come from the germline V gene. The trim removed 4 bases at V and 7 bases at J, leaving 14 bases unmatched. CDR3 sequence reads: CASSPRQDRGRGNTQYF. As DNA, the CDR3 is TGCGCCAGCAGCCCGCGACAGGACAGGGGGCGCGGGAATACGCAGTATTTT.

This clonotype was seen ten or more times. V and J are TRBV6-2 or TRBV6-3 and TRBJ1-5; TRBD1 is a possible D gene (5 bases). Per germline, CDR1 MNHEY and CDR2 SVGEGT. This CDR3 spans 16 amino acids. Trimming cost V 0 bases and J 2 bases, with 11 bases left between them. The CDR3 sequence: CASSYSPRGGNQPQHF. The CDR3 coding sequence is TGTGCCAGCAGTTACTCGCCCCGAGGGGGCAATCAGCCCCAGCATTTT.

This clonotype appeared many times. This chain uses TRBV5-1 with TRBJ2-1, with D hard to call. Germline CDR1 is SGHRS and CDR2 is YFSETQ. The V gene lost 0 bases and the J gene lost 8 bases, with 9 bases spanning the gap. This CDR3 is built from 13 residues. In DNA form, the CDR3 reads TGCGCCAGCAGCTTGGAAAGCTTGGATGAGCAGTTCTTC. Its protein product is CASSLESLDEQFF.

This clonotype was counted at least ten times. The chain joins TRBV29-1 to TRBJ1-5; D gene unclear. The V gene's germline CDR1 is SQVTM and CDR2 ANQGSEA. The CDR3 has 13 amino acids. V dropped 3 bases and J dropped 7 bases, with 13 bases sitting between them. The CDR3 sequence is CSVEIAGGQPQHF. The CDR3 nucleotides are TGCAGCGTTGAGATAGCAGGCGGGCAGCCCCAGCATTTT.

This clonotype has at least ten counts. The rearrangement links TRBV5-1 to TRBJ1-4; the match to TRBD1 covers 9 bases. The CDR3 is 15 amino acids. Looked up from germline, CDR1 is SGHRS and CDR2 is YFSETQ. Unmatched junction bases numbered 0, after V lost 0 bases and J lost 3 bases. The CDR3 nucleotides are TGCGCCAGCAGCTTGGGGACAGGGGCTAATGAAAAACTGTTTTTT. Protein sequence: CASSLGTGANEKLFF.

This clonotype was recorded many times. The chain employs TRBV6-6 and TRBJ1-1; no clear D gene. The CDR3 runs to 11 residues. CDR1 and CDR2 from the germline V gene are MNHNY and SVGAGI (reference sequence). Trimming shortened V by 5 bases and J by 10 bases, and 11 bases separated the two germline ends. The CDR3 is CASSDGGAAFF. The CDR3, as DNA: TGTGCCAGCAGTGACGGTGGAGCAGCTTTCTTT.

Ten or more counts support this clonotype. The V and J genes are TRBV27 and TRBJ1-5; a weak D match, TRBD1 (5 bases). The length of the CDR3 is 15 residues. Germline CDR1 MNHEY, CDR2 SMNVEV (reference sequence). V gave up 3 bases and J gave up 2 bases, with 11 bases separating them. As DNA, the CDR3 is TGTGCCAGCAGTTTGGAGGGGATCGGCAATCAGCCCCAGCATTTT. Translation: CASSLEGIGNQPQHF.

To note about this clonotype: Being one base from a much bigger clone, this may be a read error. This sequence joins TRBV11-2 and TRBJ2-7; 7 bases are a match to TRBD1. CDR3 length: 17 amino acids. V lost 2 bases and J lost 0; bases outside the gene matches: 10. Germline CDR1 and CDR2: SGHAT and FQNNGV. The CDR3 coding sequence is TGTGCCAGCAGCTTAAAAGGCAGGGGGTATCACTCCTACGAGCAGTACTTC. Its translation is CASSLKGRGYHSYEQYF.

As concerns this clonotype: This may stem from a read error, because a much larger clone lies one nucleotide away. The DNA for the CDR3 is TGTGCCAGCAGCCCCCAGGGGAGGGGGAACAATGAGCAGTTCTTC. It encodes CASSPQGRGNNEQFF. V is TRBV7-2 and J is TRBJ2-1; possible D gene TRBD2, 7 bases. V shed 5 bases and J shed 5 bases, with 16 bases lying between them. Germline values: CDR1 SGHTA, CDR2 FQGNSA. The CDR3 consists of 15 residues.

Ten or more counts support this clonotype. This chain links TRBV7-9 with TRBJ2-5, with D unresolved. CDR3 length: 13 amino acids. The V end lost 6 bases, the J end lost 1 base, and 9 bases lay between the germline ends. The V gene's germline CDR1 is SEHNR and CDR2 FQNEAQ (reference sequence). The CDR3 spells CASRERAQETQYF. Here the CDR3 DNA reads TGTGCCAGCAGAGAAAGAGCCCAAGAGACCCAGTACTTC.

This clonotype was detected ten times or more. The rearrangement uses TRBV7-9 and TRBJ1-1; 7 bases map to TRBD1. Germline CDR1 SEHNR, CDR2 FQNEAQ (reference sequence). The CDR3 extends over 15 amino acids. V lost 6 bases, J lost 0 bases, and 7 bases stayed unmatched. The CDR3 spells CASRPKDRLNTEAFF. DNA for the CDR3: TGTGCCAGCAGACCTAAGGACAGGCTGAACACTGAAGCTTTCTTT. Filled out from reference TRBV7-9 and TRBJ1-1, the complete variable domain reads DTGVSQNPRHKITKRGQNVTFRCDPISEHNRLYWYRQTLGQGPEFLTYFQNEAQLEKSRLLSDRFSAERPKGSFSTLEIQRTEQGDSAMYLCASRPKDRLNTEAFFGQGTRLTVV.